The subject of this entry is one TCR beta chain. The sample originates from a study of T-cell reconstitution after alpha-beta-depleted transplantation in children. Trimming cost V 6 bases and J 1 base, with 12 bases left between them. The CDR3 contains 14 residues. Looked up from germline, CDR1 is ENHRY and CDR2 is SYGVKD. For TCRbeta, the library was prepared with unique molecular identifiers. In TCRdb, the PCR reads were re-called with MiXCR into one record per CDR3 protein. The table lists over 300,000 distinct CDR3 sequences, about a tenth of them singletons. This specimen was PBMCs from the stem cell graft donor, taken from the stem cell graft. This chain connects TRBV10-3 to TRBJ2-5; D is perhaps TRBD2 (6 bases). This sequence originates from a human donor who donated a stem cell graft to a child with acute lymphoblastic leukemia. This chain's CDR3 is CAIREGRSQETQYF. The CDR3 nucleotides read TGTGCCATCAGGGAGGGACGGAGCCAAGAGACCCAGTACTTC.